These 10 T cell receptor beta chains came from one sample sequenced in a study of shared clonotypes between healthy human individuals. Using immunoSEQ multiplex PCR, the repertoire was profiled, and TCRdb retains in-frame clones only, with some absent. The sample contains about 490,000 clones, over 75% of which appear only once. Material: PBMCs. The source of these receptors is a middle-aged woman in good health. Some clones in this sample may be carry-over from other donors' samples.

The chain recombines TRBV18 with TRBJ2-6; 11 bases agree with TRBD2. The CDR3 has 17 amino acids. Germline CDR1 KGHSH, CDR2 LQKENI. With 3 bases clipped from V and 4 bases from J, the junction kept 5 bases outside the gene matches. This chain's CDR3 is CASSPEGLAVGANVLTF. The CDR3 DNA is TGTGCCAGCTCACCGGAGGGACTAGCGGTCGGGGCCAACGTCCTGACTTTC.

A word on this clone: This is likely an artifact of a read error, given a far larger clone one base away. The chain couples TRBV13 to TRBJ2-3; no firm D call. The J call may be faulty, since TRBJ1-5 better matches the DNA end. This CDR3 contains 13 residues. Germline V lookup: CDR1 PRHDT, CDR2 FYEKMQ (reference sequence). The CDR3, as DNA: TGTGCCAGCAGCCCAAGGAGCCCCGATACGCAGCATTTT. It translates to CASSPRSPDTQHF.

In regard to this clone: With only one base between it and a far larger clone, this is likely a read error. The genes are TRBV29-1 and TRBJ2-7, with a weak D call TRBD1 (5 bases). Germline V lookup: CDR1 SQVTM, CDR2 ANQGSEA. The CDR3 runs to 12 residues. CDR3 sequence (DNA): TGCAGCGTTGGGGGCGGCTCCTGCGAGCAGTACTTC. Translating it yields CSVGGGSCEQYF.

The rearrangement links TRBV19 to TRBJ2-7; TRBD2 aligns across 16 bases. This CDR3 is built from 19 residues. V trimming: 6 bases; J trimming: 4 bases; junction bases outside the gene matches: 15. The germline gives CDR1 LNHDA, CDR2 SQIVND (reference sequence). CDR3 bases: TGTGCCAGTAGACCGAACGCCGGGACTAGCGGGAGGGCGGGGTACGAGCAGTACTTC. Translation: CASRPNAGTSGRAGYEQYF.

The chain is built from TRBV29-1 and TRBJ2-5; tentative D call: TRBD1 (6 bases). Germline CDR1 is SQVTM and CDR2 is ANQGSEA. This CDR3 contains 14 residues. Trimming pared 2 bases from V and 4 bases from J, leaving 14 bases between. The CDR3 is CSVENSGRGETQYF. For the CDR3, the DNA is TGCAGCGTTGAAAACTCCGGCAGGGGAGAGACCCAGTACTTC.

To note about this clone: It is likely a read error: a sequence one base away is far more abundant. The V and J genes are TRBV7-2 and TRBJ2-5, with 8 bases that match TRBD2. From germline, CDR1 is SGHTA and CDR2 FQGNSA. The CDR3 length is 15 residues. The V gene end was trimmed by 0 bases and the J gene end by 5 bases; junction bases not matched to a gene: 5. DNA for the CDR3: TGTGCCAGCAGCTTAGCTAGCGGGATCAGGGAGACCCAGTACTTC. This translates into CASSLASGIRETQYF. Together with reference TRBV7-2 and TRBJ2-5, the CDR3 gives the full variable domain: GAGVSQSPSNKVTEKGKDVELRCDPISGHTALYWYRQSLGQGLEFLIYFQGNSAPDKSGLPSDRFSAERTGGSVSTLTIQRTQQEDSAVYLCASSLASGIRETQYFGPGTRLLVL.

The chain recombines TRBV5-6 with TRBJ2-1, with no clear D. The CDR3 covers 18 residues. Between the trimmed V and J ends, which lost 4 bases and 3 bases, there was a span of 23 bases. The germline V gene has CDR1 SGHDT and CDR2 YYEEEE. CDR3 amino acids: CASSTDPKRRAYYNEQFF. In nucleotides, the CDR3 is TGTGCCAGCAGCACGGACCCCAAACGGCGAGCATACTACAATGAGCAGTTCTTC.

This clone was counted a single time. The chain couples TRBV29-1 to TRBJ2-2; 9 bases match TRBD2. Germline values: CDR1 SQVTM, CDR2 ANQGSEA. Trimming at V came to 0 bases and at J to 6 bases, leaving 5 bases not matched to a gene. The CDR3 has 15 amino acids. The CDR3 loop reads CSVEDLGLASGELFF. The CDR3 DNA follows: TGCAGCGTTGAAGATCTGGGACTAGCCTCCGGGGAGCTGTTTTTT.

A single count supports this clone. This chain connects TRBV19 to TRBJ2-7; 11 positions agree with TRBD2. This CDR3 is built from 14 residues. The germline V gene encodes CDR1 LNHDA and CDR2 SQIVND (reference sequence). V dropped 5 bases and J dropped 2; count of bases not matched to a gene: 2. The CDR3 DNA sequence: TGTGCCAGTAGTGTGGGACTAGCGGCCTACGAGCAGTACTTC. Protein: CASSVGLAAYEQYF.

This chain links TRBV28 with TRBJ2-7, with TRBD2 matching over 7 bases. Looked up from germline, CDR1 is MDHEN and CDR2 is SYDVKM. There are 15 residues in the CDR3. The V and J ends lost 6 bases and 0 bases, in that order; junction bases with no gene match: 8. CDR3: CASRPRRGFSYEQYF. The DNA for the CDR3 is TGTGCCAGCAGGCCCAGGCGGGGGTTCTCCTACGAGCAGTACTTC.